This TCR beta chain comes out of a study of blood T cell repertoires in COVID-19 (dated by TCRdb to 2018 to 2021). In the study overall: Samples from collaborators originated in the United States, Italy and Spain and spanned both the acute and convalescent phases of COVID-19. The prospective study material was composed of cDNA or gDNA derived from T cells, B-cell-depleted T cells, or PBMCs. Deeply sampled blood TCRbeta repertoires from subjects exposed to, actively infected with, or recovered from COVID-19 were included in the dataset. The repertoires were released in a freely available public database meant as a resource for research on the immune response to SARS-CoV-2. The samples were drawn from the first 160 participants of the ongoing ImmuneRACE study and from roughly 1,300 subjects provided by 6 global collaborators. The sample metadata nearly always contained a de-identified subject ID, COVID-19 status, age in years and sex. Where available, HLA class I and class II types were taken from metadata supplied by the sample provider and were not determined by assay-based typing. Overall study results and their limits: How much clinical and demographic metadata was included differed by source and by participant, and the metadata was provided uncurated.

A distance of 15 bases separates the germline ends of V and J, which lose 5 bases and 7 bases respectively. Including cysteine and phenylalanine, the CDR3 has 13 amino acids. Just the 39-base CDR3 DNA is kept, in frame starting at base 1. CDR1 and CDR2 were assigned from the germline V gene as SGHDT and YYEEEE. This clone has more than one count but fewer than ten. Its antigen is unknown. Base qualities are missing; no much larger clone stands one base away. TCRbeta CDR3 regions were amplified from genomic DNA using the immunoSEQ Assay, a bias-controlled multiplex PCR. Concerning the study's data processing: Within the assay, amplification of reference gene primers was used to estimate how many nucleated cells each sample contained. To quantify the absolute abundance of each unique TCRbeta CDR3 rearrangement, sequence reads were collapsed and filtered. Productive Simpson clonality was computed per sample as the square root of Simpson's diversity index over productive rearrangements. The clones in this table, taken by TCRdb from immuneACCESS, are in-frame only. Not every clone is retained; where verified, under half of the shortfall comes from an unresolved V gene, and the cause of the rest is unknown. The V and J calls and clone size are taken from that table; D and trimming were inferred from the DNA. In all, the sample holds 540,000 or so clones, and less than 90% of those were seen once. The ten largest clones capture around 7.8% of the sample.

One collaborating source in Seattle enrolled patients during active infection and followed them longitudinally through the course of disease. Whole blood was collected in K2EDTA tubes by collaborating institutions according to the institutions' own protocols. For TCRbeta analysis, collaborator samples were shipped as frozen whole blood, as isolated PBMCs, or as DNA extracted from either sample type. The receptor comes from a woman aged 50 to 60 with COVID-19, enrolled during active disease. The sequence links TRBV5-6 to TRBJ1-2; a weak D assignment points to TRBD1 (5 bases agree). Sequences were obtained from peripheral blood. The DNA sequence reads TGTGCCAGCAGATCCAGGGATAGAGGTGGCTACACCTTC. Its protein is CASRSRDRGGYTF.